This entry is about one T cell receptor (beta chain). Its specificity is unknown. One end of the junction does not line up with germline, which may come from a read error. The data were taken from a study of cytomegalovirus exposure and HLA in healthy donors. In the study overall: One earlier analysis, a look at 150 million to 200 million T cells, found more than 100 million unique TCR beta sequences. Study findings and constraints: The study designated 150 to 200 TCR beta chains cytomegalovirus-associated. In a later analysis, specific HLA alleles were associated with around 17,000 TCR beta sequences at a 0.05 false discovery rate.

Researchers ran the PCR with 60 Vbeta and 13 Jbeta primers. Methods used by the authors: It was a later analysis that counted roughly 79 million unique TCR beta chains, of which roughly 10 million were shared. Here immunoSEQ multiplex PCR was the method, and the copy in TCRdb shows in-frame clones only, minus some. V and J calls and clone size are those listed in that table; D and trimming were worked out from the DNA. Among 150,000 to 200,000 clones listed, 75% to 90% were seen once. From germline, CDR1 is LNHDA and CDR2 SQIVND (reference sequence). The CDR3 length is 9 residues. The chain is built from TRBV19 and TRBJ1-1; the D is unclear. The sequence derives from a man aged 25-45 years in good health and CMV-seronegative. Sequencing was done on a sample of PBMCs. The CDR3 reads CASSSRDTF. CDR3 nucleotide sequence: TGTGCCAGTAGTTCCCGGGATACCTTT.